The 13 T cell receptor beta chains below were found in one sample sequenced in a study of vaccination effects on CD4 cells after COVID-19. TCRdb's table, derived via immunoSEQ multiplex PCR, lists solely in-frame clones and lacks some. The data hold about 27,000 clones, with 55% to 75% observed a single time. Their antigens remain unidentified. ViraFEST assay sequencing came after antigen-specific CD4+ T cells were expanded with viral peptide pools. Subsequent to roughly 9 days of culture, CD4+ T cells were isolated. The vaccine recipients had no prior SARS-CoV-2 infection, with negative nucleocapsid antibodies. Material: CD4+ T cells from PBMCs cultured with SARS-CoV-2 spike peptides, obtained before COVID-19 vaccination. Receptor source: a human donor who received a COVID-19 vaccine.

The chain couples TRBV5-1 to TRBJ2-3; 9 bases align to TRBD2. CDR1 SGHRS and CDR2 YFSETQ come from the germline V gene. V was clipped by 3 bases and J by 2 bases; unmatched bases: 7. The CDR3 covers 16 residues. CDR3 in amino acids: CASSSSSGATTDTQYF. The CDR3 coding sequence is TGCGCCAGCAGCTCCTCTAGCGGGGCGACCACAGATACGCAGTATTTT.

The chain links TRBV24-1 to TRBJ2-1, with a tentative D call TRBD2 (7 bases). Germline V gene sequence: CDR1 KGHDR, CDR2 SFDVKD. The V gene lost 4 bases and the J gene lost 7 bases, with 19 bases spanning the gap. This CDR3 region has 16 residues. The CDR3 nucleotides read TGTGCCACCAGTGACCAATGGGGGGGCTTGGTGAATGAGCAGTTCTTC. This encodes CATSDQWGGLVNEQFF.

This chain connects TRBV6-5 to TRBJ1-5; the D is unclear. The CDR3 covers 14 residues. V lost 6 bases, J lost 2 bases, and 11 bases lay in between. The germline V gene has CDR1 MNHEY and CDR2 SVGAGI. The CDR3 sequence: CASREGGGNQPQHF. DNA of the CDR3: TGTGCCAGCAGGGAGGGAGGTGGCAATCAGCCCCAGCATTTT.

In DNA, the CDR3 is TGTGCCAGCCACGAAGCGGGTCGGCGCACAGATACGCAGTATTTT. This encodes CASHEAGRRTDTQYF. J is TRBJ2-3 and V is TRBV6-5, with D possibly TRBD2 on 6 matching bases. V dropped 8 bases and J dropped 1 base, with 16 bases sitting between them. Germline CDR1 MNHEY, CDR2 SVGAGI. CDR3 length equals 15 residues.

Only a few counts were recorded for this clone. The chain joins TRBV10-1 to TRBJ2-5; D perhaps matches TRBD1 (6 bases). CDR3 length: 17 amino acids. Germline CDR1 WNHNN, CDR2 SYGVQD (reference sequence). Trimming removed 3 bases at V and 1 base at J, with 18 bases between. In DNA, the CDR3 is TGCGCCAGCAGTGAAGGGGACACGATCTCAACCCAAGAGACCCAGTACTTC. Its translation is CASSEGDTISTQETQYF.

This clone has a single count. J is TRBJ2-5 and V is TRBV9, with a weak D call TRBD2 (6 bases). V shed 0 bases and J shed 1 base, with 10 bases lying between them. Germline lookup yields CDR1 SGDLS and CDR2 YYNGEE. The CDR3 totals 15 residues. The CDR3 bases are TGTGCCAGCAGCGTAGGGACTATTCCCCAAGAGACCCAGTACTTC. Residues: CASSVGTIPQETQYF.

This clone was counted a few times. J is TRBJ2-6 and V is TRBV3-1 (or the pseudogene TRBV3-2), with D unclear. Looked up from germline, CDR1 is LGHDT and CDR2 is YNNKEL (reference sequence). This CDR3 region has 16 residues. Between the trimmed V and J ends, which lost 3 bases and 3 bases, there was a span of 12 bases. For the CDR3, the DNA is TGTGCCAGCAGCCACCAGTCCTTGGGTGGGGCCAACGTCCTGACTTTC. The encoded protein is CASSHQSLGGANVLTF.

The chain combines TRBV18 with TRBJ1-5; TRBD1 might be the D (6 bases). The CDR3 runs 15 residues. Trimming removed 1 base from V and 3 bases from J, with 10 bases in between. CDR1 KGHSH and CDR2 LQKENI come from the germline V gene. DNA of the CDR3: TGTGCCAGCTCACCACAGCAGGGGTACAATCAGCCCCAGCATTTT. Translating it yields CASSPQQGYNQPQHF.

This clone was found a few times. This chain uses TRBV11-1 with TRBJ2-7; possibly TRBD1 for D (5 bases). This CDR3 has 10 amino acids. The V and J ends lost 6 bases and 6 bases respectively, with 6 bases between them. Germline V gene data show CDR1 as SGHAT and CDR2 as FQDESV (reference sequence). This CDR3 is CASRGVEQYF. The CDR3 DNA reads as TGTGCCAGCAGAGGGGTCGAGCAGTACTTC.

This clone was counted once. The V and J genes are TRBV19 and TRBJ2-1; tentative D call: TRBD1 (6 bases). The CDR3 spans 16 residues. Germline CDR1 is LNHDA and CDR2 is SQIVND (reference sequence). V was shortened by 5 bases and J by 0 bases, with 14 bases between the two germline ends. The chain's CDR3 is CASSPTTGNSYNEQFF. In nucleotides, the CDR3 is TGTGCCAGTAGTCCAACGACAGGCAACTCCTACAATGAGCAGTTCTTC.

This clone showed up just once. The chain joins TRBV7-9 to TRBJ1-2; weak D call: TRBD1 (5 bases). Germline V gene lookup returns CDR1 SEHNR and CDR2 FQNEAQ (reference sequence). V lost 3 bases and J 7 bases, leaving 18 bases between the germline ends. The CDR3 spans 15 residues. Written as DNA, the CDR3 is TGTGCCAGCAGCTTTAATCGAGGCCAGCAGGGTGGCTACACCTTC. It yields the protein CASSFNRGQQGGYTF. The full variable domain, its missing parts supplied by reference TRBV7-9 and TRBJ1-2, is DTGVSQNPRHKITKRGQNVTFRCDPISEHNRLYWYRQTLGQGPEFLTYFQNEAQLEKSRLLSDRFSAERPKGSFSTLEIQRTEQGDSAMYLCASSFNRGQQGGYTFGSGTRLTVV.

The chain carries TRBV7-9 and TRBJ2-1; D unresolved. The CDR3 runs 16 residues. V was pared by 5 bases and J by 0 bases, with 14 bases between. Per germline, CDR1 SEHNR and CDR2 FQNEAQ (reference sequence). The CDR3 DNA reads TGTGCCAGCAGCGCGACACAAGCAAGCTCCTACAATGAGCAGTTCTTC. Translating it yields CASSATQASSYNEQFF.

The CDR3 is CAWSPGQSNYEQYF. The CDR3 DNA reads as TGTGCCTGGAGCCCGGGTCAGTCCAATTACGAGCAGTACTTC. This chain uses TRBV30 with TRBJ2-7; D is uncertain. Trimming took 3 bases from V and 4 from J, leaving 16 bases between them. The germline V gene has CDR1 GTSNPN and CDR2 SVGIG (reference sequence). This CDR3 has 14 residues.